This T cell receptor beta chain appears in the sequencing data of a study of blood T cell repertoires in COVID-19. Study at large: Donors in the United States, Italy and Spain gave samples during acute or convalescent COVID-19.

As originally analysed: Amplification of reference gene primers provided the estimated nucleated cell counts. Method: immunoSEQ multiplex PCR; TCRdb's copy keeps in-frame clones and lacks some. That table supplies the V and J calls and clone size; D and trimming were determined from the DNA. The sample carries under 200,000 clones, around 80% recorded once. This CDR3 spans 15 amino acids. Trimming cost V 3 bases and J 6 bases; bases outside gene matches: 9. Germline CDR1 reads DFQATT; CDR2 reads SNEGSKA (reference sequence). This rearrangement joins TRBV20-1 to TRBJ2-3, with 10 nucleotides matching TRBD2. This receptor was obtained from a man aged 25 to 40 with active or convalescent COVID-19. The sample taken for sequencing was peripheral blood. This chain's CDR3 is CSASPLAGVRDTQYF. CDR3 nucleotides: TGCAGTGCTAGTCCTCTAGCGGGAGTTCGGGATACGCAGTATTTT.